One sample yielded the 27 T cell receptor beta chains listed below, sequenced in a study of Graves' ophthalmopathy and Graves' hyperthyroidism. RNA transcripts provided the template for amplifying TCR beta CDR3 regions. First-round RT-PCR used HTBI primers; second-round multiplex PCR followed. TCRdb reanalysed the multiplex PCR reads using MiXCR and keeps one entry per CDR3 protein. There are about 480,000 distinct CDR3 sequences in the sample; over 13% occur only once, and 8% to 10% lies in the top ten. The sample comprised blood. These receptors came from a woman aged 25 to 45 with Graves' ophthalmopathy.

This clonotype was counted at least ten times. CDR3 protein: CSAGLGGSGNTIYF. The CDR3 nucleotides read TGCAGTGCTGGCCTGGGGGGCTCTGGAAACACCATATATTTT. The V gene is TRBV20-1, the J gene TRBJ1-3; a weak D match, TRBD1 (5 bases). The CDR3 is made up of 14 amino acids. Germline V gene lookup returns CDR1 DFQATT and CDR2 SNEGSKA (reference sequence). V was trimmed by 5 bases and J by 0 bases, leaving 11 bases between them.

This clonotype was recorded a few times. V gene TRBV3-1 combines with J gene TRBJ1-1, with no clear D. Germline CDR1 is LGHDT and CDR2 is YNNKEL (reference sequence). V dropped 4 bases and J dropped 1 base, with 13 bases sitting between them. This CDR3 is 15 amino acids long. CDR3 sequence: CASSRGPFGNTEAFF. DNA for the CDR3: TGTGCCAGCAGCCGCGGGCCCTTTGGGAACACTGAAGCTTTCTTT.

The V and J genes are TRBV20-1 and TRBJ2-2, with TRBD1 matching 10 bases. V was clipped by 0 bases and J by 2 bases; unmatched bases: 3. CDR1 and CDR2 (germline): DFQATT, SNEGSKA (reference sequence). CDR3 length: 16 residues. The CDR3 loop is CSARDRTGGNTGELFF. The CDR3 nucleotides are TGCAGTGCTAGAGATCGGACAGGGGGAAACACCGGGGAGCTGTTTTTT.

This clonotype appeared many times. The rearrangement links TRBV2 to TRBJ1-3, with D unclear. Germline assignment: CDR1 SNHLY and CDR2 FYNNEI. The CDR3 loop spans 16 amino acids. The V gene lost 6 bases and the J gene lost 0 bases, with 15 bases spanning the gap. The CDR3 protein is CASRDTGRFSGNTIYF. The CDR3 region has the DNA TGTGCCAGCAGGGATACCGGACGGTTCTCTGGAAACACCATATATTTT.

This clonotype was observed at least ten times. The V call is TRBV20-1, the J call TRBJ1-6, with 8 bases aligning to TRBD1. CDR1 DFQATT and CDR2 SNEGSKA come from the germline V gene (reference sequence). This CDR3 has 14 amino acids. V shed 5 bases, J shed 9 bases, and the junction held 9 bases outside the gene matches. The DNA of the CDR3 is TGCAGTGCTTCCCTCCGACAGGGGAGTTCACCCCTCCACTTT. This gives the protein CSASLRQGSSPLHF.

This clonotype occurred a few times. This rearrangement joins TRBV5-1 to TRBJ1-5; a weak D match, TRBD1 (5 bases). V was trimmed by 2 bases and J by 3 bases, leaving 9 bases between them. Per germline, CDR1 SGHRS and CDR2 YFSETQ. The CDR3 runs to 14 residues. The CDR3 sequence is CASSFSGPNQPQHF. The CDR3 nucleotides are TGCGCCAGCAGCTTTTCGGGACCCAATCAGCCCCAGCATTTT.

This clonotype was counted many times. V usage is TRBV10-3 and J usage is TRBJ2-7, with 10 bases fitting TRBD1. The CDR3 runs 17 residues. V was pared by 2 bases and J by 7 bases, with 14 bases of the junction left unmatched. Germline V CDR1 and CDR2: ENHRY, SYGVKD. The CDR3 here is CAISETMPGTGVGEQYF. CDR3 sequence (DNA): TGTGCCATCAGTGAGACGATGCCCGGGACAGGGGTCGGTGAGCAGTACTTC.

At least ten counts were recorded for this clonotype. The chain is built from TRBV4-1 and TRBJ1-1, with a possible D match to TRBD1 (5 bases). The germline gives CDR1 MGHRA, CDR2 YSYEKL. The CDR3 extends over 16 amino acids. The V end lost 4 bases, the J end lost 3 bases, and 18 bases lay between the germline ends. The CDR3 reads CASSPDGTWRDTEAFF. CDR3 nucleotides: TGCGCCAGCAGCCCCGACGGGACCTGGCGGGACACTGAAGCTTTCTTT.

The V gene is TRBV28, the J gene TRBJ2-7, with 8 positions matching TRBD1. This CDR3 region has 17 residues. The J segment lost 1 base and the V segment lost 4 bases, leaving 12 bases of the junction unmatched. The germline V gene has CDR1 MDHEN and CDR2 SYDVKM. The CDR3 region has the DNA TGTGCCAGCAGTTCCCTACCCCGGGACAGGCGTTCCTACGAGCAGTACTTC. Encoded protein: CASSSLPRDRRSYEQYF. Drawing the rest from reference TRBV28 and TRBJ2-7, the complete variable domain is DVKVTQSSRYLVKRTGEKVFLECVQDMDHENMFWYRQDPGLGLRLIYFSYDVKMKEKGDIPEGYSVSREKKERFSLILESASTNQTSMYLCASSSLPRDRRSYEQYFGPGTRLTVT.

The chain carries TRBV20-1 and TRBJ2-7; TRBD1 might be the D (5 bases). This CDR3 is built from 14 residues. The V gene's germline CDR1 is DFQATT and CDR2 SNEGSKA (reference sequence). Trimming left V 0 bases short and J 9 bases short, with 18 bases between. The DNA of the CDR3 is TGCAGTGCTAGAGACAGGGCTCAACTTCTAGGGCAGTACTTC. The encoded protein is CSARDRAQLLGQYF.

There are many counts of this clonotype. The rearrangement joins TRBV28 to TRBJ1-5; D perhaps matches TRBD1 (5 bases). V was pared by 3 bases and J by 5 bases, with 11 bases between. Germline V lookup: CDR1 MDHEN, CDR2 SYDVKM. This CDR3 has 14 residues. The CDR3 bases are TGTGCCAGCAGTTTTAGGACACCCTATCAGCCCCAGCATTTT. Translating it yields CASSFRTPYQPQHF.

The sample holds many counts of this clonotype. The chain is built from TRBV6-6 and TRBJ2-5; 11 positions match TRBD2. The germline gives CDR1 MNHNY, CDR2 SVGAGI (reference sequence). The V segment lost 6 bases and the J segment 1 base; nucleotides outside the gene matches: 4. This CDR3 comprises 15 residues. The CDR3 region is CASSVTSGAQETQYF. CDR3 sequence (DNA): TGTGCCAGCAGCGTGACTAGCGGGGCCCAAGAGACCCAGTACTTC.

Ten or more counts support this clonotype. V gene TRBV4-1 combines with J gene TRBJ1-1; TRBD1 is a possible D gene (6 bases). CDR1 is MGHRA, CDR2 YSYEKL, per germline. The CDR3 is 15 amino acids. The ends were cut back, 0 bases at V and 7 bases at J, with 15 bases in the middle. In DNA, the CDR3 is TGCGCCAGCAGCCAAGATTCGGGACACCAACTTGAAGCTTTCTTT. It translates to CASSQDSGHQLEAFF.

This clonotype was recorded at least ten times. The chain has TRBV12-3 or TRBV12-4 and TRBJ1-5; no firm D call. This CDR3 spans 12 amino acids. V gave up 7 bases and J gave up 6 bases, with 10 bases separating them. The CDR3 coding sequence is TGTGCCAGCATGATCGCGGGTCAGCCCCAGCATTTT. This codes for CASMIAGQPQHF.

This clonotype was seen at least ten times. The V and J genes are TRBV15 and TRBJ2-5; the D is unclear. Trimming shortened V by 1 base and J by 5 bases, and 8 bases separated the two germline ends. Looked up from germline, CDR1 is LNHNV and CDR2 is YYDKDF (reference sequence). CDR3 size: 13 residues. The CDR3 is CATSRAGMETQYF. As DNA, the CDR3 is TGTGCCACCAGCAGAGCTGGTATGGAGACCCAGTACTTC.

The chain has TRBV3-1 and TRBJ2-5, with D perhaps given as TRBD1 or TRBD2 (6 bases each). The CDR3 has 15 residues. The germline CDR1 and CDR2 sequences are LGHDT and YNNKEL (reference sequence). V lost 1 base and J 5 bases, leaving 14 bases between the germline ends. CDR3 nucleotides: TGTGCCAGCAGCCAAGGGGGGGCTCGGTGGGAGACCCAGTACTTC. Amino acid sequence: CASSQGGARWETQYF.

Ten or more counts support this clonotype. The chain employs TRBV12-3 or TRBV12-4 and TRBJ1-2, with 9 bases fitting TRBD1. The V and J ends lost 5 bases and 7 bases, in that order; junction bases with no gene match: 5. The CDR3 covers 13 residues. CDR3 coding DNA: TGTGCCAGCAGTCAAGTACAGGGGGCTGGCTACACCTTC. This sequence encodes CASSQVQGAGYTF.

Many counts were recorded for this clonotype. The chain has TRBV6-5 and TRBJ2-7; tentatively, D is TRBD1 or TRBD2 (5 bases each). Germline loops: CDR1 MNHEY, CDR2 SVGAGI. The V gene lost 2 bases and the J gene lost 3 bases, with 14 bases spanning the gap. The CDR3 loop spans 15 amino acids. The CDR3 nucleotides are TGTGCCAGCAGTTACACACCGGGACGGTACTACGAGCAGTACTTC. This encodes CASSYTPGRYYEQYF.

This clonotype was seen more than once but under ten times. A much larger clone lies a single base off, so this may be a read error. The chain uses TRBV6-1 and TRBJ2-2, with D tentatively TRBD2 (5 bases). Germline V gene data show CDR1 as MNHNS and CDR2 as SASEGT. CDR3 length: 12 residues. The CDR3: CASSVSTGELVF. The CDR3, as DNA: TGTGCCAGCAGTGTCTCAACCGGGGAGCTGGTTTTT.

The J gene is TRBJ1-3, the V gene TRBV6-5, with D tentatively TRBD1 (6 bases). The germline gives CDR1 MNHEY, CDR2 SVGAGI. The CDR3 spans 16 residues. V was trimmed by 2 bases and J by 4 bases, leaving 15 bases between them. CDR3 amino acids: CASSYTLGGPGNTIYF. The CDR3 coding sequence is TGTGCCAGCAGTTACACGTTGGGGGGGCCCGGAAACACCATATATTTT.

This clonotype was picked up many times. This CDR3 is CASSVNGQEDIVPNGNTIYF. The CDR3 coding sequence is TGTGCCAGCAGCGTTAATGGACAGGAAGATATCGTGCCCAACGGAAACACCATATATTTT. The rearrangement uses TRBV28 and TRBJ1-3; 7 positions match TRBD1. The CDR3 length is 20 residues. J was trimmed by 4 bases and V by 6 bases; bases with no gene match: 24. The V gene's germline CDR1 is MDHEN and CDR2 SYDVKM. Filled out from reference TRBV28 and TRBJ1-3, the complete variable domain reads DVKVTQSSRYLVKRTGEKVFLECVQDMDHENMFWYRQDPGLGLRLIYFSYDVKMKEKGDIPEGYSVSREKKERFSLILESASTNQTSMYLCASSVNGQEDIVPNGNTIYFGEGSWLTVV.

This clonotype was seen at least ten times. The J gene is TRBJ2-2, the V gene TRBV6-5; tentative D call: TRBD1 (5 bases). The germline V gene encodes CDR1 MNHEY and CDR2 SVGAGI. This CDR3 has 13 residues. V lost 0 bases and J 7 bases, leaving 6 bases between the germline ends. CDR3 loop: CASSYSTVGELFF. The CDR3 bases are TGTGCCAGCAGTTACTCGACAGTCGGGGAGCTGTTTTTT.

This CDR3 reads CASSSARDKGSVGYEQYF. The CDR3 DNA reads TGTGCCAGCAGCTCGGCCCGGGACAAAGGGTCGGTGGGATACGAGCAGTACTTC. J is TRBJ2-7 and V is TRBV6-2 or TRBV6-3, with D maybe TRBD1 (6 bases). Trimming took off 6 bases at V and 4 bases at J, with 28 bases between the two ends. This CDR3 has 18 amino acids. Looked up from germline, CDR1 is MNHEY and CDR2 is SVGEGT.

This clonotype has a count of ten or more. Mismatch with germline at one junction end may stem from a read error. The DNA of the CDR3 is TGCGCCAGCAGCCAAATGTACACGGGGTCCACCTATGAGCAGTACTTC. Its protein is CASSQMYTGSTYEQYF. The gene calls are TRBV4-1 and TRBJ2-7; D is perhaps TRBD2 (5 bases). Germline CDR1 and CDR2: MGHRA and YSYEKL. This CDR3 spans 16 amino acids.

This clonotype was seen at least ten times. This chain uses TRBV5-1 with TRBJ2-7, with a possible D match to TRBD1 (5 bases). Trimming removed 3 bases at V and 3 bases at J, with 10 bases between. This CDR3 spans 13 amino acids. CDR1 is SGHRS and CDR2 is YFSETQ in the germline V gene. The chain's CDR3 is CASSSTEGYEQYF. The CDR3 region has the DNA TGCGCCAGCAGCTCGACAGAAGGCTACGAGCAGTACTTC.

This clonotype appeared many times. The chain recombines TRBV12-3 or TRBV12-4 with TRBJ1-2, with TRBD1 matching 8 bases. V trimming: 4 bases; J trimming: 8 bases; junction bases outside the gene matches: 12. The CDR3 loop spans 15 amino acids. The CDR3 is CASSSLQGAIYGYTF. The CDR3, as DNA: TGTGCCAGCAGTTCTCTTCAGGGGGCAATCTACGGCTACACCTTC.

This clonotype has a count of ten or more. The J gene is TRBJ1-1, the V gene TRBV9, with TRBD1 as a possible D gene (5 bases). Per the germline V gene, CDR1 is SGDLS and CDR2 is YYNGEE. The CDR3 spans 14 residues. V lost 3 bases and J 5 bases, leaving 14 bases between the germline ends. The CDR3 protein is CASSAHDSSTEAFF. The CDR3, as DNA: TGTGCCAGCAGCGCCCATGACAGCTCTACTGAAGCTTTCTTT.